The 10 T cell receptor beta chains reported below all come from one sample, sequenced in a study of identical twins. TCRdb itself ran the 5' RACE reads through MiXCR, one entry per CDR3 protein. In the table there are some 240,000 distinct CDR3 sequences, about 8.9% of which are singletons. In addition, the sample was reused for a study of yellow fever vaccine responses in identical twins.

The source material was CD8+ T cells sorted from blood. Receptors were obtained from a woman aged 18-29 years in good health.

A remark on this clonotype: A much larger clone lies a single base off, so this may be a read error. This chain joins TRBV6-1 and TRBJ2-5; 12 nucleotides line up with TRBD2. The CDR3 spans 15 residues. Trimming at V came to 2 bases and at J to 4 bases, leaving 2 bases not matched to a gene. Germline assignment: CDR1 MNHNS and CDR2 SASEGT. The DNA of the CDR3 is TGTGCCAGCAGTGAACTAGCGGGGGGGCCAGAGACCCAGTACTTC. This codes for CASSELAGGPETQYF.

The chain is built from TRBV12-3 or TRBV12-4 and TRBJ1-1, with D unresolved. The CDR3 totals 12 residues. The V and J ends lost 4 bases and 5 bases respectively, with 8 bases between them. The DNA for the CDR3 is TGTGCCAGCAGTTCGGACGGGACTGAAGCTTTCTTT. Amino acid sequence: CASSSDGTEAFF.

The table lists this clonotype with many counts. The V and J genes are TRBV5-1 and TRBJ2-7; D is uncertain. The V gene lost 0 bases and the J gene lost 6 bases, with 7 bases spanning the gap. Germline CDR1 SGHRS, CDR2 YFSETQ. The CDR3 contains 12 residues. CDR3 region: CASSLGGAEQYF. CDR3 in DNA: TGCGCCAGCAGCTTGGGAGGCGCCGAGCAGTACTTC. Full variable domain (rest looked up from reference TRBV5-1 and TRBJ2-7): KAGVTQTPRYLIKTRGQQVTLSCSPISGHRSVSWYQQTPGQGLQFLFEYFSETQRNKGNFPGRFSGRQFSNSRSEMNVSTLELGDSALYLCASSLGGAEQYFGPGTRLTVT.

This chain uses TRBV4-3 with TRBJ2-7, with D uncertain. Deletions cut 2 bases from V and 2 bases from J, with 10 bases between. The CDR3 covers 14 residues. Germline V gene lookup returns CDR1 LGHNA and CDR2 YSLEER. The CDR3 protein is CASSQKLVPYEQYF. CDR3 bases: TGCGCCAGCAGCCAAAAATTGGTACCCTACGAGCAGTACTTC.

The chain links TRBV4-2 to TRBJ1-2; 7 bases map to TRBD1. The germline V gene encodes CDR1 LGHNA and CDR2 YNFKEQ. The CDR3 extends over 15 amino acids. V trimming: 5 bases; J trimming: 4 bases; junction bases outside the gene matches: 10. DNA for the CDR3: TGTGCCAGCAGCAACTCAAAACAGGGGACCTATGGCTACACCTTC. It specifies CASSNSKQGTYGYTF.

This clonotype has at least ten counts. The chain is built from TRBV4-1 and TRBJ1-2, with 8 positions matching TRBD1. Per the germline V gene, CDR1 is MGHRA and CDR2 is YSYEKL. The CDR3 extends over 15 amino acids. Germline trimming cut 0 bases from V and 7 bases from J; bases unmatched to any gene: 7. The CDR3 coding sequence is TGCGCCAGCAGCCAAGATTCCTCCACAGGGGGTGGCTACACCTTC. It is translated as CASSQDSSTGGGYTF.

The rearrangement links TRBV6-5 to TRBJ2-1; TRBD1 aligns across 7 bases. Germline V gives CDR1 MNHEY, CDR2 SVGAGI. V trimming: 5 bases; J trimming: 2 bases; junction bases outside the gene matches: 12. The CDR3 spans 17 residues. CDR3 region: CASSPSITGDPYNEQFF. Written as DNA, the CDR3 is TGTGCCAGCAGTCCCTCGATTACAGGGGACCCCTACAATGAGCAGTTCTTC.

This chain uses TRBV9 with TRBJ2-3, with TRBD1 as a possible D gene (5 bases). Germline V gene sequence: CDR1 SGDLS, CDR2 YYNGEE. The CDR3 totals 16 residues. The V and J ends lost 3 bases and 4 bases respectively, with 18 bases between them. The CDR3 sequence: CASSAWGSLGSDTQYF. The CDR3 coding sequence is TGTGCCAGCAGCGCTTGGGGCAGCCTAGGCTCAGATACGCAGTATTTT.

There are a few counts of this clonotype. The chain joins TRBV7-9 to TRBJ2-1; tentative D call: TRBD2 (6 bases). V gave up 0 bases and J gave up 8 bases, with 14 bases separating them. The CDR3 has 15 residues. The germline CDR1 and CDR2 sequences are SEHNR and FQNEAQ (reference sequence). The CDR3 reads CASSLAGGTIDEQFF. CDR3 nucleotides: TGTGCCAGCAGCTTAGCGGGGGGAACAATCGATGAGCAGTTCTTC.

Many counts were recorded for this clonotype. CDR3: CASSQDLGAYVGEDTQYF. The DNA of the CDR3 is TGCGCCAGCAGCCAAGATCTGGGGGCCTACGTTGGGGAAGATACGCAGTATTTT. The rearrangement joins TRBV4-3 to TRBJ2-3, with D perhaps matching TRBD1 (6 bases). The germline V and J ends were trimmed by 0 bases and 5 bases, with 21 bases remaining between them. CDR3 length equals 18 residues. Germline loops: CDR1 LGHNA, CDR2 YSLEER.